One sample yielded the 2 T cell receptor beta chains listed below, sequenced in a study of Graves' ophthalmopathy and Graves' hyperthyroidism (dated by TCRdb to between 2017 and 2018). Reads for this sample came from an Illumina HiSeq 2000. TCR beta CDR3 regions were amplified from RNA transcripts for repertoire sequencing. A first-round RT-PCR used HTBI primers with the Qiagen OneStep RT-PCR kit, followed by a second-round multiplex PCR, size selection and purification. TCRdb ran its own pipeline on the public reads, namely fastp trimming at Q25 and MiXCR clone calling, and kept in-frame beta chains. Rows are unified per CDR3 protein, each entry keeping the most common DNA and genes. In all, the sample holds about 410,000 distinct CDR3 sequences, and about 18% of those were seen once. 1.6% of the sample goes to the ten largest clones. Material for sequencing was peripheral blood. The receptors were sampled from a woman under 30 with Graves' ophthalmopathy. Donor details come from another sample of the same person, matched by shared clones.

The sample holds many counts of this clonotype. The rearrangement uses TRBV4-3 and TRBJ1-1, with a weak D call TRBD1 (6 bases). V was trimmed by 1 base and J by 11 bases, leaving 17 bases between them. CDR1 and CDR2 from the germline V gene are LGHNA and YSLEER. The CDR3 has 14 residues. This chain's CDR3 is CASSQGPGAARAFF. CDR3 DNA: TGCGCCAGCAGCCAAGGGCCGGGGGCTGCTCGGGCTTTCTTT.

At least ten counts were recorded for this clonotype. V and J are TRBV7-2 and TRBJ1-1, with D possibly matching TRBD1 (6 bases). The CDR3 is 14 residues long. V was shortened by 1 base and J by 3 bases, with 9 bases between the two germline ends. Germline assignment: CDR1 SGHTA and CDR2 FQGNSA. CDR3 sequence reads: CASSLGGGYTEAFF. The CDR3 DNA reads TGTGCCAGCAGCTTAGGAGGGGGTTACACTGAAGCTTTCTTT.